This T cell receptor (beta chain) was observed in a study of long-term antiretroviral therapy in people with HIV. A word on this clone: Its antigen remains unknown.

Whole-study results and caveats: Controls exceeded HIV repertoires in CDR3 length range.

This CDR3 region has 15 residues. The V end was cut by 1 base, the J end by 2 bases, with 10 bases between. CDR1 and CDR2 from the germline V gene are MGHRA and YSYEKL. The assay, immunoSEQ v3.0, was run at survey level. A target of about 40,000-55,000 T-cell genomes per sample was set for sequencing. Generated by immunoSEQ multiplex PCR, the TCRdb table keeps only in-frame clones and is missing some. The table records 33,000 or so clones, 82% of them present only once. This TCR derives from a man aged 18 to 29 with HIV. V usage is TRBV4-1 and J usage is TRBJ2-3; D gene ambiguous. The specimen comprised unsorted PBMCs, sampled 0.3 years after starting antiretroviral therapy. The CDR3 spells CASSQGLDHTDTQYF. Written as DNA, the CDR3 is TGCGCCAGCAGCCAAGGACTTGACCACACAGATACGCAGTATTTT.